A single sample is the source of the 10 T cell receptor beta chains below, sequenced in a study of blood T cell repertoires in COVID-19. Only in-frame clones appear in the TCRdb table, and some are missing; sequencing was by immunoSEQ multiplex PCR. The data hold about 670,000 clones, with about nine tenths observed a single time. The specimen sequenced was peripheral blood. These receptors were taken from a woman aged 18-29 years with acute or convalescent COVID-19.

This sequence joins TRBV15 and TRBJ2-6, with 7 bases aligning to TRBD2. J lost 1 base, V lost 3 bases, and 0 bases had no gene match. This CDR3 region has 15 residues. CDR1 and CDR2 (germline): LNHNV, YYDKDF (reference sequence). The CDR3 DNA sequence: TGTGCCACCAGCAGGGGGGGGTCTGGGGCCAACGTCCTGACTTTC. This encodes CATSRGGSGANVLTF.

This chain connects TRBV24-1 to TRBJ2-1; a weak D match, TRBD1 (6 bases). The CDR3 length is 15 residues. V lost 1 base and J 8 bases, leaving 14 bases between the germline ends. The germline gives CDR1 KGHDR, CDR2 SFDVKD. The CDR3 loop reads CATSDFVQGIHEQFF. CDR3 DNA: TGTGCCACCAGTGATTTCGTCCAGGGGATCCATGAGCAGTTCTTC.

The chain links TRBV29-1 to TRBJ2-5; 7 bases map to TRBD1. This CDR3 is built from 13 residues. Germline V gene sequence: CDR1 SQVTM, CDR2 ANQGSEA. V was pared by 6 bases and J by 8 bases, with 12 bases of the junction left unmatched. CDR3 sequence (DNA): TGCAGCGTACCCGACAGGGAAAGCGGAACCCAGTACTTC. Encoded protein: CSVPDRESGTQYF.

This rearrangement joins TRBV10-3 to TRBJ1-2; D might be TRBD1 (5 bases). Trimming stripped 3 bases from V and 6 bases from J, with 17 bases between. This CDR3 spans 15 amino acids. CDR1 and CDR2 (germline): ENHRY, SYGVKD. The CDR3 region has the DNA TGTGCCATCAGTGATACCGGGACTCGGGGGAATGGCTACACCTTC. Its translation: CAISDTGTRGNGYTF.

The chain employs TRBV24-1 and TRBJ2-2; TRBD2 matches 9 bases. The CDR3 has 17 amino acids. The germline gives CDR1 KGHDR, CDR2 SFDVKD. V shed 9 bases, J shed 0 bases, and the junction held 10 bases outside the gene matches. The CDR3 coding sequence is TGTGCCACCTCATCGGGACTAGCCGTACCGAACACCGGGGAGCTGTTTTTT. The encoded protein is CATSSGLAVPNTGELFF.

The V gene is TRBV5-4, the J gene TRBJ2-5; no clear D. The tail of the sequence fits TRBJ2-7 better, so the J call may be wrong. The germline gives CDR1 SGHNT, CDR2 YYREEE (reference sequence). The CDR3 runs to 14 residues. Here the CDR3 DNA reads TGTGCCAGCAGCTTGTCGGAGACGCCCTACGAGCAGTACTTC. It is translated as CASSLSETPYEQYF.

This clone was seen just once. The chain carries TRBV5-1 and TRBJ2-1; TRBD2 matches 7 bases. CDR1 and CDR2 (germline): SGHRS, YFSETQ. After removal of 5 bases from V and 9 bases from J, the junction contained 11 bases not matched to a gene. The CDR3 is 14 residues long. The CDR3 DNA is TGCGCCAGCAGTTTCACAGGAGGGGAGGGTGAGCAGTTCTTC. It encodes CASSFTGGEGEQFF.

V gene TRBV3-1 (or the pseudogene TRBV3-2) combines with J gene TRBJ1-6; TRBD1 might be the D (6 bases). V was pared by 1 base and J by 16 bases, with 20 bases between. CDR3 length: 15 amino acids. Germline CDR1 LGHDT, CDR2 YNNKEL (reference sequence). The CDR3 spells CASSQGAATGRGLHF. For the CDR3, the DNA is TGTGCCAGCAGCCAAGGTGCGGCCACAGGGAGGGGGCTCCACTTT.

The gene calls are TRBV28 and TRBJ1-2; D call uncertain. CDR1 is MDHEN and CDR2 is SYDVKM in the germline V gene. The V end lost 6 bases, the J end lost 7 bases, and 12 bases lay between the germline ends. The CDR3 contains 12 residues. The CDR3 sequence is CASRRTSGGYTF. CDR3 coding DNA: TGTGCCAGCAGACGAACCAGCGGTGGCTACACCTTC.

This clone came up a few times. The V call is TRBV5-1, the J call TRBJ2-3; 12 bases map to TRBD2. Germline CDR1 is SGHRS and CDR2 is YFSETQ. With V trimmed by 3 bases and J by 3 bases, 11 bases remained unmatched. The CDR3 contains 18 residues. The CDR3 DNA reads as TGCGCCAGCAGCTCCATACCGACTAGCGGGGGTCGAACAGATACGCAGTATTTT. This gives the protein CASSSIPTSGGRTDTQYF.